A selection of T cell receptor beta chains follows, all from one sample in a study of T-cell reconstitution after alpha-beta-depleted transplantation in children. TCRdb analysed the PCR reads with MiXCR anew, one entry per CDR3 protein. This table has hundreds of thousands of distinct CDR3 sequences, about a tenth appearing once. This specimen was PBMCs, taken before TCRalphabeta/CD19-depleted stem cell transplant. The source of these receptors is a child less than two years old with acute myeloid leukemia, due to receive a stem cell transplant. CDR3s include the opening cysteine and the closing phenylalanine or tryptophan. A D gene is named only where the DNA matches it firmly. Rows give clone size only sometimes, using once, few, many, or a class for an expanded clone.

size	length	V	D	J	CDR3	DNA
-	21	TRBV7-6	TRBD2	TRBJ2-2	CASSLGIANSGSSTHTGELFF	TGTGCCAGCAGCTTAGGGATCGCTAATAGCGGGAGTTCGACACACACCGGGGAGCTGTTTTTT
many	14	TRBV12-3/TRBV12-4	-	TRBJ1-1	CASSLAYLPKSAFF	TGTGCCAGCAGTTTAGCTTATTTACCGAAGTCCGCTTTCTTT
many	15	TRBV11-2	-	TRBJ2-3	CASSFYSTYTDTQYF	TGTGCCAGCAGCTTTTATAGCACCTACACAGATACGCAGTATTTT
many	17	TRBV4-3	-	TRBJ2-7	CASSQILGGVGSYEQYF	TGCGCCAGCAGCCAAATATTGGGGGGCGTAGGATCCTACGAGCAGTACTTC
many	14	TRBV3-1	-	TRBJ2-5	CASSQGNYKETQYF	TGTGCCAGCAGCCAAGGGAACTACAAAGAGACCCAGTACTTC
many	10	TRBV20-1	-	TRBJ2-5	CSARGETQYF	TGCAGTGCTAGAGGGGAGACCCAGTACTTC
many	14	TRBV3-1	TRBD1	TRBJ1-1	CASFLQGVNTEAFF	TGTGCCAGCTTCTTACAGGGGGTAAACACTGAAGCTTTCTTT
many	14	TRBV15	TRBD2	TRBJ2-3	CATSRDLAADTQYF	TGTGCCACCAGCAGAGATCTAGCGGCAGATACGCAGTATTTT
once	18	TRBV5-1	-	TRBJ2-1	CASSLGLIGYGKGNEQFF	TGCGCCAGCAGCCTGGGACTGATTGGGTACGGGAAGGGGAATGAGCAGTTCTTC
many	16	TRBV20-1	TRBD2	TRBJ2-2	CSASPRSGRGAGELFF	TGCAGTGCTAGCCCCAGGAGCGGGAGAGGAGCCGGGGAGCTGTTTTTT
many	14	TRBV5-1	-	TRBJ2-5	CASRRADGQETQYF	TGCGCCAGCAGACGGGCGGACGGCCAAGAGACCCAGTACTTC
many	14	TRBV29-1	-	TRBJ2-7	CSVVLWEAGYEQYF	TGCAGCGTTGTTTTATGGGAGGCTGGCTACGAGCAGTACTTC
many	12	TRBV20-1	TRBD2	TRBJ2-5	CSARTSEWTQYF	TGCAGTGCACGGACTAGCGAGTGGACCCAGTACTTC
many	14	TRBV5-1	-	TRBJ1-1	CASSQGIGNTEAFF	TGCGCCAGCTCTCAGGGAATAGGGAACACTGAAGCTTTCTTT
-	13	TRBV7-2	-	TRBJ2-7	CAISLQSSYEQYF	TGTGCCATCAGCTTACAGAGCTCCTACGAGCAGTACTTC
many	16	TRBV20-1	-	TRBJ1-4	CSPRGRGEDGNEKLFF	TGCAGCCCCAGAGGACGGGGGGAAGATGGAAATGAAAAACTGTTTTTT
many	15	TRBV27	-	TRBJ2-5	CARRPPGHPKETQYF	TGTGCCAGAAGACCTCCGGGACACCCAAAAGAGACCCAGTACTTC
-	16	TRBV19	-	TRBJ1-2	CASSAQGTESIYGYTF	TGTGCCAGTAGCGCTCAAGGGACGGAATCTATCTATGGCTACACCTTC
many	17	TRBV20-1	TRBD2	TRBJ2-5	CSAPPTSGRVGQETQYF	TGCAGTGCCCCTCCCACTAGCGGGAGAGTTGGGCAAGAGACCCAGTACTTC
many	14	TRBV5-4	-	TRBJ2-7	CASSLRLSTYEQYF	TGTGCCAGCAGCTTGCGGCTTAGCACCTACGAGCAGTACTTC
many	17	TRBV4-2	-	TRBJ2-2	CASSQDGDIQNTGELFF	TGTGCCAGCAGCCAAGATGGGGACATACAGAACACCGGGGAGCTGTTTTTT
-	12	TRBV28	-	TRBJ1-2	CASTLGTQGYTF	TGTGCCAGCACCCTCGGGACGCAAGGCTACACCTTC
many	15	TRBV5-1	TRBD1	TRBJ2-2	CASSSQGARTGELFF	TGCGCCAGCAGCTCTCAGGGGGCGCGAACCGGGGAGCTGTTTTTT
few	13	TRBV10-2	-	TRBJ1-1	CASAQEAHTEAFF	TGCGCCAGCGCACAGGAGGCCCACACTGAAGCTTTCTTT
many	13	TRBV5-1	TRBD1	TRBJ1-1	CASSRLGQPEAFF	TGCGCCAGCAGCCGTCTGGGACAGCCTGAAGCTTTCTTT
-	15	TRBV18	TRBD1	TRBJ1-5	CASSPVTGGNQPQHF	TGTGCCAGCTCACCGGTTACAGGGGGCAATCAGCCCCAGCATTTT
many	15	TRBV18	-	TRBJ1-2	CASSPGSAQAYGYTF	TGTGCCAGCTCACCGGGAAGCGCCCAAGCCTATGGCTACACCTTC
many	13	TRBV29-1	TRBD1	TRBJ1-1	CSGRTGMNTEAFF	TGCAGCGGAAGGACAGGGATGAACACTGAAGCTTTCTTT
many	15	TRBV6-2/TRBV6-3	TRBD2	TRBJ2-1	CASSKAGGSYNEQFF	TGTGCCAGCAGTAAGGCGGGAGGGTCCTACAATGAGCAGTTCTTC
-	13	TRBV19	TRBD2	TRBJ2-5	CASSRGSGETQYF	TGTGCCAGTAGTCGCGGGAGCGGGGAGACCCAGTACTTC
many	12	TRBV20-1	-	TRBJ1-1	CSASGGWAEAFF	TGCAGTGCTAGCGGTGGTTGGGCTGAAGCTTTCTTT
many	13	TRBV20-1	-	TRBJ1-1	CSARRPAGTTAFF	TGCAGTGCTAGACGCCCTGCGGGGACTACAGCTTTCTTT
many	12	TRBV20-1	-	TRBJ2-5	CSAIGPGETQYF	TGCAGTGCTATTGGACCAGGGGAGACCCAGTACTTC
many	15	TRBV7-2	-	TRBJ2-7	CASSLGLAVSYEQYF	TGTGCCAGCAGCTTAGGGCTAGCTGTCTCCTACGAGCAGTACTTC
many	13	TRBV7-2	-	TRBJ1-2	CASSFGTSGGYTF	TGTGCCAGCAGCTTTGGGACATCTGGAGGCTACACCTTC
many	16	TRBV6-5	-	TRBJ1-1	CASSPWTGDGGTEAFF	TGTGCCAGCAGCCCCTGGACGGGAGACGGGGGCACTGAAGCTTTCTTT
many	13	TRBV6-5	-	TRBJ1-2	CASKIQGGNGYTF	TGTGCCAGCAAAATTCAGGGCGGGAATGGCTACACCTTC
many	14	TRBV7-2	-	TRBJ1-5	CASSPRRRNQPQHF	TGTGCCAGCAGCCCGAGGAGGAGGAATCAGCCCCAGCATTTT
many	12	TRBV29-1	-	TRBJ2-3	CSVERAADTQYF	TGCAGCGTTGAAAGGGCAGCAGATACGCAGTATTTT
many	13	TRBV7-2	-	TRBJ1-5	CASRGTADQPQHF	TGTGCCAGCAGAGGTACAGCAGATCAGCCCCAGCATTTT